What follows is one T cell receptor (beta chain) and its context. Its antigen is undetermined. These data come from a study of T cells in Graves' hyperthyroidism and ophthalmopathy. General study points: Blood also showed most of the thyroid clonotypes that were expanded above 0.001.

The CDR3 sequence is 14 residues long. Germline CDR1 is DFQATT and CDR2 is SNEGSKA (reference sequence). Amplified regions were TCR beta CDR3 sequences from RNA transcripts. Carried out on the TCR CDR3, a first-round RT-PCR used the HTBI primer set. TCRdb processed the multiplex PCR reads anew with MiXCR; each CDR3 protein has one entry. The sample lists hundreds of thousands of distinct CDR3 sequences; roughly 45% were seen once. The sample was peripheral blood or thyroid tissue (not recorded which). The gene calls are TRBV20-1 and TRBJ1-5; 9 bases line up with TRBD1. This TCR came from an adult man with Graves' disease, either hyperthyroidism or ophthalmopathy (not recorded which). The CDR3 loop reads CSVSRDRDNQPQHF. The CDR3 bases are TGCAGCGTTTCCCGGGACAGGGATAATCAGCCCCAGCATTTT.